The rows below give T cell receptor beta chains drawn from one sample of a study of blood T cell repertoires in COVID-19. Here immunoSEQ multiplex PCR was the method, and the copy in TCRdb shows in-frame clones only, minus some. Of around 140,000 clones in the sample, around 87% were seen once. The sequenced material came from PBMCs or T cells enriched from blood (not recorded which). The receptors were sampled from a man aged 60 to 69 who had recovered from COVID-19. The CDR3 runs from the conserved cysteine through the conserved F or W. D genes are given only for firm matches.

>TRBV18|13|TRBJ2-5|NA
CASSPNYQETQYF
>TRBV10-2|14|TRBJ2-2|NA
CASRRDLNTGELFF
>TRBV19|15|TRBJ1-5|NA
CASSTQGNGNQPQHF
>TRBV19|15|TRBJ2-3|TRBD2
CASTDGRPTTDTQYF
>TRBV19|18|TRBJ1-5|NA
CASSIPTPFGPEGQPQHF
>TRBV9|14|TRBJ1-3|NA
CASSPAGVGNTIYF
>TRBV27|16|TRBJ1-6|TRBD1
CASRLRTGVDNSPLHF
>TRBV18|15|TRBJ2-2|TRBD1
CASSAQGSATGELFF
>TRBV6-5|14|TRBJ1-1|NA
CASSHTCDGCEAFF
>TRBV27|15|TRBJ1-2|NA
CASSSPGTHVYGYTF
>TRBV19|13|TRBJ2-3|TRBD1
CASSARTGGTQYF
>TRBV29-1|13|TRBJ1-2|NA
CSVGMGRGNGYTF
>TRBV27|14|TRBJ2-7|NA
CASTPAGFPYEQYF
>TRBV11-2|15|TRBJ1-6|NA
CASSHATGPKSPLHF
>TRBV11-2|15|TRBJ1-5|TRBD1
CASSLTGTGNQPQHF
>TRBV7-3|15|TRBJ2-7|NA
CASSPTSLPGYEQYF
>TRBV7-9|14|TRBJ2-3|NA
CASSLAGRTDTQYF
>TRBV30|15|TRBJ1-3|TRBD1
CAWSRDRVAGNTIYF
>TRBV5-6|12|TRBJ2-3|NA
CASSLATDTQYF
>TRBV15|16|TRBJ2-2|NA
CATSSGVNLGPGELFF
>TRBV4-1|15|TRBJ1-2|NA
CASSQDAGLDYGYTF
>TRBV18|16|TRBJ2-2|TRBD2
CASSNELAGVPGELFF
>TRBV29-1|13|TRBJ1-3|NA
CSASRSSGNTIYF
>TRBV30|14|TRBJ1-1|NA
CAWNRVNMNTEAFF
>TRBV12-5|14|TRBJ1-1|NA
CASGPGVTGTEAFF
>TRBV18|15|TRBJ2-7|TRBD2
CASSPPSGRGDEQYF
>TRBV27|14|TRBJ2-7|NA
CASRPRDTSYEQYF
>TRBV5-4|15|TRBJ1-2|TRBD1
CASSPPGQGISPYTF
>TRBV7-8|13|TRBJ1-1|NA
CASSFSGNTEAFF
>TRBV30|17|TRBJ2-4|NA
CAWSGPNRFLAKNIQYF
>TRBV3-1/TRBV3-2|18|TRBJ2-7|NA
CASSQDRSRRGSSYEQYF
>TRBV12-3/TRBV12-4|13|TRBJ1-4|NA
CASSPRGGEKLFF
>TRBV2|12|TRBJ1-2|NA
CASSEGRAGYTF
>TRBV24-1|15|TRBJ1-1|NA
CATSDTRHGNTEAFF
>TRBV24-1|15|TRBJ2-3|TRBD1
CATSPSDRGTDTQYF
>TRBV15|14|TRBJ1-5|NA
CATGRGQGAQPQHF
>TRBV18|17|TRBJ2-6|NA
CASSLMVELSGANVLTF
>TRBV6-1|14|TRBJ2-1|NA
CASSEGTRGNEQFF
>TRBV5-6|14|TRBJ2-7|NA
CASSLTRSSYEQYF
>TRBV14|12|TRBJ2-7|TRBD2
CASSQDLGTTNF
>TRBV28|15|TRBJ1-3|NA
CASSFGEVPGNTIYF
>TRBV6-4|16|TRBJ2-3|TRBD2
CASSEGSSGPTDTQYF
>TRBV5-1|15|TRBJ2-7|TRBD1
CASSVDGQGFDEQYF